This TCR beta chain was observed in a study of blood T cell repertoires in COVID-19. Study at large: Sources were T cells, B-cell-depleted T cells, or PBMCs; the material itself was cDNA or gDNA.

Participants spanned ages about 18 to 100 years and resided in about two dozen US areas. Researchers sorted participants into cohorts using their self-reported clinical history. The repertoire was sequenced with immunoSEQ multiplex PCR; TCRdb's copy has only in-frame clones and lacks some. The sample contains about 430,000 clones, around 91% of which appear only once. This sequence was found in a man aged 25 to 40 who had recovered from COVID-19. Sequenced material: PBMCs or T cells enriched from blood (not recorded which).

The CDR3 region is CASSLAGTGPNQPQHF. CDR3 coding DNA: TGCGCCAGCAGCTTGGCTGGGACAGGGCCCAATCAGCCCCAGCATTTT. This chain uses TRBV5-1 with TRBJ1-5, with 9 bases that match TRBD1. Looked up from germline, CDR1 is SGHRS and CDR2 is YFSETQ. The CDR3 covers 16 residues. Trimming at V came to 0 bases and at J to 3 bases, leaving 4 bases not matched to a gene.